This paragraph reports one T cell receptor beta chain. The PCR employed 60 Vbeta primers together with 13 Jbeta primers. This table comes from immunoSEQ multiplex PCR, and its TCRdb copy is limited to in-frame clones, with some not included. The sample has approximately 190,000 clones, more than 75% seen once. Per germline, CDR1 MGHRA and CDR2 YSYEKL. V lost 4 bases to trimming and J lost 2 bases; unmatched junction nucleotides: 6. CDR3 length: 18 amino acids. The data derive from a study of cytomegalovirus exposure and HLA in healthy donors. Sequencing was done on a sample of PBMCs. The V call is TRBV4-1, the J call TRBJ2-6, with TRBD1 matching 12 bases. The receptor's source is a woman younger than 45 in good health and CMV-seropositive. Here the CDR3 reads CASSPLGTGGPGANVLTF. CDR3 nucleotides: TGCGCCAGCAGCCCTCTAGGGACAGGGGGCCCTGGGGCCAACGTCCTGACTTTC.